This T cell receptor (beta chain) was sequenced during a study of spatial heterogeneity in lung cancer. About the research overall: In tumor regions, TCR transcript counts tracked strongly with a T cell module score from matched bulk RNA-seq.

General observations from the study: Expanded alpha and beta TCR counts within tumors tracked tumor mutation counts.

The time point denotes: sample taken at primary tumor resection. From tumor, nontumor lung or frozen PBMC, whole RNA was taken unsorted for sequencing. Every TCR cDNA molecule carried a tag that served as a unique molecular identifier. Each CDR3 protein is one row after TCRdb ran MiXCR on the 5' RACE reads. The sample contains about 24,000 distinct CDR3 sequences, over 7.5% of which appear only once. By sample share, this clonotype is medium-sized (0.01 to 0.1%). What it recognizes is unknown. J was trimmed by 3 bases and V by 5 bases; bases with no gene match: 17. The CDR3 spans 18 residues. CDR1 and CDR2 (germline): MDHEN, SYDVKM.

The clonotype was recovered from a male donor with early-stage non-small cell lung cancer. Sequenced material: lung tumor tissue, taken at surgery. The chain combines TRBV28 with TRBJ2-3; 7 bases match TRBD1. The CDR3 DNA follows: TGTGCCAGCAGTCCGTGGACAGGAACTCGGGCCGGGACAGATACGCAGTATTTT. The encoded protein is CASSPWTGTRAGTDTQYF.